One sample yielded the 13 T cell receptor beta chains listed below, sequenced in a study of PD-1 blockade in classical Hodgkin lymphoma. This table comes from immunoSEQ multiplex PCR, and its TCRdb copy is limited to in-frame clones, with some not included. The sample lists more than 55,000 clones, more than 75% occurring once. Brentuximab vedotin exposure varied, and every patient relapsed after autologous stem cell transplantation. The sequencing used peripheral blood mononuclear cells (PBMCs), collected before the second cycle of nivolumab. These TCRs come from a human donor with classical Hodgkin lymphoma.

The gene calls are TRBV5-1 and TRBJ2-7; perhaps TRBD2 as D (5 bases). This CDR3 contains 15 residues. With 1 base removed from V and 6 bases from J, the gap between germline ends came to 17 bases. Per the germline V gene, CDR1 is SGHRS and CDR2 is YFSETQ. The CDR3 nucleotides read TGCGCCAGCAGCTTGAACCTCGGGGTGCCGGGCGAGCAGTACTTC. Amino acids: CASSLNLGVPGEQYF.

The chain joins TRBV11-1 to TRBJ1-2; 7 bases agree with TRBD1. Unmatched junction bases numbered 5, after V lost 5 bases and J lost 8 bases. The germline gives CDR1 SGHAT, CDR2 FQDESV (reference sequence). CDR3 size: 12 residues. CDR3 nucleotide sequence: TGTGCCAGCAGCCGACGACAGGGAGGCTACACCTTC. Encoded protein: CASSRRQGGYTF.

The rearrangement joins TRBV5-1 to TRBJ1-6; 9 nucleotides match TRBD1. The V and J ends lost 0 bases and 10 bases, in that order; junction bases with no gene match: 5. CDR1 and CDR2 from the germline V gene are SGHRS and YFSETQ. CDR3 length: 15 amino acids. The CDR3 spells CASSLAGTGRSPLHF. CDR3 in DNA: TGCGCCAGCAGCTTGGCCGGGACAGGGAGATCACCCCTCCACTTT.

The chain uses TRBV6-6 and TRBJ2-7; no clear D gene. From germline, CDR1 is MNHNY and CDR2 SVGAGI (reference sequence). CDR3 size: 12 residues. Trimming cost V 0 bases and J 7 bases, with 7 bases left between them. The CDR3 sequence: CASSYSLGEQYF. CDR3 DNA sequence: TGTGCCAGCAGTTACTCGCTCGGAGAGCAGTACTTC.

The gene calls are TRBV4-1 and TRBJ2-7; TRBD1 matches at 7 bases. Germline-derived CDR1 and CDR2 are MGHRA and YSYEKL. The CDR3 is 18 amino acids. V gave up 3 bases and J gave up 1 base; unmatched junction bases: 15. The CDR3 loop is CASSHVGETGILSYEQYF. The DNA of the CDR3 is TGCGCCAGCAGCCACGTCGGGGAGACAGGGATACTTTCCTACGAGCAGTACTTC.

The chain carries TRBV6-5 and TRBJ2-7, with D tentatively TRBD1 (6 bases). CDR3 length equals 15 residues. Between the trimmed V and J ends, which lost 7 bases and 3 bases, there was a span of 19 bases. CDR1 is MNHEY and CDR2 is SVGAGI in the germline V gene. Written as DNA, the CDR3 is TGTGCCAGCACGTCTACCTCCAGGGGTCTCTACGAGCAGTACTTC. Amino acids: CASTSTSRGLYEQYF.

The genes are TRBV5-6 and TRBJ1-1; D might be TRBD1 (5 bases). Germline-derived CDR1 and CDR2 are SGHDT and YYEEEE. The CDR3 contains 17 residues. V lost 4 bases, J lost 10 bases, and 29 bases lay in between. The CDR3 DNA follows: TGTGCCAGCAGCCCCACTGTGGGGACCGGGACTGTGAAAGGAGCTTTCTTT. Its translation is CASSPTVGTGTVKGAFF.

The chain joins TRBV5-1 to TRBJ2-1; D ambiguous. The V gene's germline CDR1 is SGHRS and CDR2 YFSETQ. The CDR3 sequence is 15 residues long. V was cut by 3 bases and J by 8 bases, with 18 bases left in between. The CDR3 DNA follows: TGCGCCAGCAGCTCGGATCTTGTTTCGGCGGATGAGCAGTTCTTC. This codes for CASSSDLVSADEQFF.

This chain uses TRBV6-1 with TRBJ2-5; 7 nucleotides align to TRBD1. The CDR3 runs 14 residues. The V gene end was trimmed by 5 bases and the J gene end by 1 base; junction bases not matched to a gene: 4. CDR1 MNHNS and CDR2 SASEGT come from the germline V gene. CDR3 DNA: TGTGCCAGCAGTACAGGGGCTTCCCAAGAGACCCAGTACTTC. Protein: CASSTGASQETQYF.

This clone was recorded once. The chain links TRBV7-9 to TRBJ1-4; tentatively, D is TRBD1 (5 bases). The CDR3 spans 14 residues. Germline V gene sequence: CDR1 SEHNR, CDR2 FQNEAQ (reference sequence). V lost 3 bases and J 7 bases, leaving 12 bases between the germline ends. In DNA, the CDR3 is TGTGCCAGCAGCTTCCGACGGGGGGGTGAAAAACTGTTTTTT. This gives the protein CASSFRRGGEKLFF.

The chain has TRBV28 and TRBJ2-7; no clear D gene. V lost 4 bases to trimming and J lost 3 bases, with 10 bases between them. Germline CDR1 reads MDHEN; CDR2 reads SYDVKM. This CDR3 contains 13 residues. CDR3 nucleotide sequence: TGTGCCAGCAGTTATTTGATAAGCTACGAGCAGTACTTC. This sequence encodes CASSYLISYEQYF.

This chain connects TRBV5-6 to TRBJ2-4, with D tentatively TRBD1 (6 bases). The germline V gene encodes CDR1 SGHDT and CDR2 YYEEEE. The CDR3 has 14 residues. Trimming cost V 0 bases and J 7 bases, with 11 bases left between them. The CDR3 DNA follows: TGTGCCAGCAGCTTGGGGCAGGGGTCGAACATTCAGTACTTC. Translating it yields CASSLGQGSNIQYF.

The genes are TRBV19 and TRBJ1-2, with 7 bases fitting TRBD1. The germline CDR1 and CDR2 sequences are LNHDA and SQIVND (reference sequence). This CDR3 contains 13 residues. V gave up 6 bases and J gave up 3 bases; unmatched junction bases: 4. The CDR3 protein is CASSSDRDYGYTF. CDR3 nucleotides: TGTGCCAGTAGCAGTGACAGGGACTATGGCTACACCTTC. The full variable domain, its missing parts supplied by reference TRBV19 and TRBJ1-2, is DGGITQSPKYLFRKEGQNVTLSCEQNLNHDAMYWYRQDPGQGLRLIYYSQIVNDFQKGDIAEGYSVSREKKESFPLTVTSAQKNPTAFYLCASSSDRDYGYTFGSGTRLTVV.